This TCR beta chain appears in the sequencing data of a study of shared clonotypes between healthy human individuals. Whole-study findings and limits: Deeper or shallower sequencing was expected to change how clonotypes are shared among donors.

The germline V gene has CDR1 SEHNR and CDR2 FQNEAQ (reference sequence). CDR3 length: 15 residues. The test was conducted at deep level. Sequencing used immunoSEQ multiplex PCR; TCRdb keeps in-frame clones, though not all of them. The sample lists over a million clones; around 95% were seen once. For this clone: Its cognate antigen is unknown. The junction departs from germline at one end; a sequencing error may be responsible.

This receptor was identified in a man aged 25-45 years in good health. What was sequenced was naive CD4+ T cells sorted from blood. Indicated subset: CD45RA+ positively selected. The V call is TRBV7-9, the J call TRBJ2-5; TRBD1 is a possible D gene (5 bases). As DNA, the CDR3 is TGTGCCAGCAGCTTACAGGGCGGCCCCCAAGGGACCCAGTACTTC. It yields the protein CASSLQGGPQGTQYF. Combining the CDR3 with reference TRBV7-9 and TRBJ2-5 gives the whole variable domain DTGVSQNPRHKITKRGQNVTFRCDPISEHNRLYWYRQTLGQGPEFLTYFQNEAQLEKSRLLSDRFSAERPKGSFSTLEIQRTEQGDSAMYLCASSLQGGPQGTQYFGPGTRLLVL.